This record looks at one T cell receptor (beta chain) sequence and its context. Researchers used 5'RACE with constant-segment primers to make TCR alpha and TCR beta cDNA libraries that carry sample barcodes and UMIs. TCRdb processed the 5' RACE reads anew with MiXCR; each CDR3 protein has one entry. The sample includes roughly 110,000 distinct CDR3 sequences, 13% to 15% of them seen just once. This entry belongs to a study of T-cell memory formation after mild COVID-19. CDR3 length: 14 residues. Germline trimming cut 7 bases from V and 10 bases from J; bases unmatched to any gene: 12. Germline assignment: CDR1 SQVTM and CDR2 ANQGSEA.

Sequenced material: PBMCs or a T cell subset sorted from them (not recorded which). The chain is built from TRBV29-1 and TRBJ2-3; TRBD2 matches 12 bases. The sequence was obtained from a man aged 18 to 29 who had mild COVID-19 (a few samples of this study predate the infection). Cell type and time point are not known. For the CDR3, the DNA is TGCAGCGCTGGGACTAGCGGGCCTGGGAGTCCGCAGTATTTT. Protein product: CSAGTSGPGSPQYF.